A selection of T cell receptor beta chains follows, all from one sample in a study of identical twins. Each CDR3 protein is one row after TCRdb ran MiXCR on the 5' RACE reads. In the table there are 260,000 or so distinct CDR3 sequences, 7.5% of which are singletons. These data were also reused for a study on yellow fever vaccine responses in identical twins.

Sequencing was carried out using CD8+ T cells sorted from blood. These receptors originate from a woman between 18 and 30 years old in good health. CDR3s include the opening cysteine and the closing phenylalanine or tryptophan. Fields, in order: CDR3 length, D gene, V gene, J gene, clone size, CDR3 protein, CDR3 DNA. The D gene is left open where the match is weak. The size entry is marked missing in some rows and otherwise reads once, few, many or a size class.

>14|TRBD1|TRBV15|TRBJ2-7|once
CATSSPTQGAKQYF
TGTGCCACCAGCAGTCCTACTCAGGGGGCTAAGCAGTACTTC
>13|NA|TRBV7-3|TRBJ1-1|many
CASSITGNTEAFF
TGTGCCAGCAGCATCACAGGGAACACTGAAGCTTTCTTT
>14|NA|TRBV7-9|TRBJ2-1|many
CASSLAGVFWEQFF
TGTGCCAGCAGCTTAGCGGGGGTCTTTTGGGAGCAGTTCTTC
>16|NA|TRBV25-1|TRBJ2-6|many
CASSELGSSGANVLTF
TGTGCCAGCAGTGAATTAGGCAGCTCTGGGGCCAACGTCCTGACTTTC
>18|TRBD2|TRBV5-4|TRBJ2-3|many
CASSLGWTSGGFTDTQYF
TGTGCCAGCAGCTTGGGCTGGACTAGCGGGGGTTTCACAGATACGCAGTATTTT
>17|NA|TRBV21-1|TRBJ1-2|few
CASSKPADRGRFYGYTF
TGTGCCAGCAGTAAACCTGCTGACAGGGGGCGGTTCTATGGCTACACCTTC
>16|TRBD2|TRBV29-1|TRBJ2-1|many
CSVEVYGGRNYNEQFF
TGCAGCGTTGAAGTATACGGCGGGAGGAATTACAATGAGCAGTTCTTC
>15|TRBD2|TRBV5-6|TRBJ2-3|NA
CASSSSGGDTDTQYF
TGTGCCAGCAGCTCTAGCGGGGGGGACACAGATACGCAGTATTTT
>15|TRBD2|TRBV10-2|TRBJ2-3|many
CASIAAGGPGDTQYF
TGCGCCAGCATCGCCGCGGGGGGGCCGGGAGATACGCAGTATTTT
>18|NA|TRBV20-1|TRBJ1-5|many
CSARDPPRGPYSNQPQHF
TGCAGTGCTAGAGATCCCCCACGGGGGCCTTATAGCAATCAGCCCCAGCATTTT
>14|NA|TRBV28|TRBJ2-1|NA
CASSEKGALNEQFF
TGTGCCAGCAGTGAAAAGGGAGCGTTGAATGAGCAGTTCTTC
>17|TRBD1|TRBV27|TRBJ2-7|few
CASSSLPVDRGSHEQYF
TGTGCCAGCAGTTCCCTACCGGTGGACAGGGGTAGCCACGAGCAGTACTTC
>17|NA|TRBV12-3/TRBV12-4|TRBJ1-4|many
CASSSPRAGGYYEKLFF
TGTGCCAGCAGTTCCCCCCGGGCGGGGGGATATTATGAAAAACTGTTTTTT
>16|TRBD2|TRBV20-1|TRBJ2-7|NA
CSAIGLAGGHTYEQYF
TGCAGTGCTATAGGACTAGCGGGAGGACACACCTACGAGCAGTACTTC
>17|TRBD1|TRBV12-3/TRBV12-4|TRBJ2-5|few
CASSTPRDRGTQETQYF
TGTGCCAGCAGTACCCCCCGGGACAGGGGGACACAAGAGACCCAGTACTTC
>17|TRBD2|TRBV24-1|TRBJ2-1|few
CATSDLDSGRDYNEQFF
TGTGCCACCAGTGATTTGGATAGCGGGCGCGACTACAATGAGCAGTTCTTC
>15|NA|TRBV5-1|TRBJ1-3|NA
CASSLAPGSGNTIYF
TGCGCCAGCAGCTTGGCGCCAGGCTCTGGAAACACCATATATTTT
>14|NA|TRBV20-1|TRBJ2-1|NA
CSDRDLIYYNEQFF
TGCAGTGACCGGGACTTAATCTATTACAATGAGCAGTTCTTC
>16|NA|TRBV7-6|TRBJ2-1|few
CASSLLASSSYNEQFF
TGTGCCAGCAGCTTATTGGCCAGTTCGTCCTACAATGAGCAGTTCTTC
>16|TRBD2|TRBV28|TRBJ2-3|few
CASSPVAGWSQDTQYF
TGTGCCAGCAGTCCAGTAGCGGGGTGGTCTCAAGATACGCAGTATTTT
>18|NA|TRBV7-8|TRBJ2-1|many
CASSSSQGHQRSYNEQFF
TGTGCCAGCAGCTCATCCCAAGGACACCAGAGGTCCTACAATGAGCAGTTCTTC
>14|TRBD2|TRBV12-3/TRBV12-4|TRBJ2-1|few
CASSSTSVNNEQFF
TGTGCCAGCAGTTCGACTAGCGTGAACAATGAGCAGTTCTTC
>18|TRBD1|TRBV11-1|TRBJ2-6|NA
CASSQEDRGLPGANVLTF
TGTGCCAGCAGCCAGGAGGACAGGGGACTACCCGGGGCCAACGTCCTGACTTTC
>14|NA|TRBV7-2|TRBJ2-5|NA
CASSSWDYQETQYF
TGTGCCAGCAGCTCCTGGGATTACCAAGAGACCCAGTACTTC
>13|NA|TRBV27|TRBJ2-5|NA
CASSLFFRETQYF
TGTGCCAGCAGTTTATTCTTTCGGGAGACCCAGTACTTC
>12|NA|TRBV6-5|TRBJ2-5|NA
CASSYFGETQYF
TGTGCCAGCAGTTACTTCGGAGAGACCCAGTACTTC
>15|NA|TRBV9|TRBJ1-1|few
CASSVEGGRNTEAFF
TGTGCCAGCAGCGTAGAAGGGGGGAGGAACACTGAAGCTTTCTTT
>15|TRBD2|TRBV27|TRBJ2-2|few
CASTRLAGELGELFF
TGTGCCAGCACTCGACTAGCGGGAGAATTGGGGGAGCTGTTTTTT
>14|NA|TRBV2|TRBJ1-2|NA
CASSSGTTNYGYTF
TGTGCCAGCAGTTCCGGGACAACTAACTATGGCTACACCTTC
>13|NA|TRBV13|TRBJ1-1|many
CASSLGTMTEAFF
TGTGCCAGCAGCCTCGGGACCATGACTGAAGCTTTCTTT
>15|TRBD2|TRBV7-8|TRBJ2-7|many
CASSFFSGASYEQYF
TGTGCCAGCAGCTTTTTCAGCGGGGCCTCCTACGAGCAGTACTTC
>13|NA|TRBV4-1|TRBJ2-3|NA
CASSQEVVDTQYF
TGCGCCAGCAGCCAAGAGGTGGTTGATACGCAGTATTTT
>14|NA|TRBV5-1|TRBJ2-3|NA
CASGKGATPDTQYF
TGCGCCAGCGGTAAAGGGGCCACCCCAGATACGCAGTATTTT
>16|TRBD2|TRBV7-6|TRBJ2-5|few
CASSPLVVAGKETQYF
TGTGCCAGCAGCCCCCTGGTGGTAGCGGGAAAAGAGACCCAGTACTTC
>15|NA|TRBV7-9|TRBJ2-2|many
CASGGGDLPTGELFF
TGTGCCAGCGGGGGGGGCGACTTACCCACCGGGGAGCTGTTTTTT
>16|TRBD2|TRBV20-1|TRBJ2-3|many
CSASSLAEIPTDTQYF
TGCAGTGCTAGTTCGCTAGCGGAAATCCCCACAGATACGCAGTATTTT